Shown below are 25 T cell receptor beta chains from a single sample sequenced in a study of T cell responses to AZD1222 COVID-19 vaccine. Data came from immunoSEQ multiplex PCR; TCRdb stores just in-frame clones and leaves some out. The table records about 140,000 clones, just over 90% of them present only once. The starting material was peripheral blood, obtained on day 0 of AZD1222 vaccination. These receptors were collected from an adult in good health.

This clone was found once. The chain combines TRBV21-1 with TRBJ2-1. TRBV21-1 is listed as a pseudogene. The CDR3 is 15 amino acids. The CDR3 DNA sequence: TGTGCCAGCAGCAAAAGGAAGGGTGGGGACAATGAGCAGTTCTTC. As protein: CASSKRKGGDNEQFF.

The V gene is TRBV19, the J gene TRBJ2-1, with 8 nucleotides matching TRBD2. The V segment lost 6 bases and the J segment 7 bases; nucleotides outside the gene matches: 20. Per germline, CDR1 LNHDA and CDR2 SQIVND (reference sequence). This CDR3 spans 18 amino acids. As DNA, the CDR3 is TGTGCCAGTAGCCCCCGGCGGCCGGGACGGGAGGGCCTTAATGAGCAGTTCTTC. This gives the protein CASSPRRPGREGLNEQFF.

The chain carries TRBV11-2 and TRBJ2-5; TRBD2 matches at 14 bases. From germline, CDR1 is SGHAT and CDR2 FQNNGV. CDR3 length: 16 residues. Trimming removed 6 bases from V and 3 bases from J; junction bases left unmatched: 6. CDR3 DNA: TGTGCCAGCAGGATGGGACTAGCGGGAGTGGAAGAGACCCAGTACTTC. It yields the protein CASRMGLAGVEETQYF.

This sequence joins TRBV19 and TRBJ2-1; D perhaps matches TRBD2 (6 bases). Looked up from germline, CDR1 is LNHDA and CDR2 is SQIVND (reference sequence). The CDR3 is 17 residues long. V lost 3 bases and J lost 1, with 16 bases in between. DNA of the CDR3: TGTGCCAGTAGTATCACCCTTAGCGGCAAGTCCTACAATGAGCAGTTCTTC. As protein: CASSITLSGKSYNEQFF.

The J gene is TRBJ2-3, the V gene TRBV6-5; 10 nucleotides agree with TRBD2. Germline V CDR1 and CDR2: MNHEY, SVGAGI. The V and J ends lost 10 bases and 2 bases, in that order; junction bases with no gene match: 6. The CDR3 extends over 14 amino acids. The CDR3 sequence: CATASGGNTDTQYF. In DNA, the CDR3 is TGTGCCACCGCTAGCGGGGGCAACACAGATACGCAGTATTTT.

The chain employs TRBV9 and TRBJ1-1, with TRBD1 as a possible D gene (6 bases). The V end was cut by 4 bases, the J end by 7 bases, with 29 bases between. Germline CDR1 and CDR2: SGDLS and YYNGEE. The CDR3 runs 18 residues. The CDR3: CASSSSQIVRGPRVEAFF. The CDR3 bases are TGTGCCAGCAGCTCCTCACAGATAGTGCGGGGGCCCCGGGTTGAAGCTTTCTTT.

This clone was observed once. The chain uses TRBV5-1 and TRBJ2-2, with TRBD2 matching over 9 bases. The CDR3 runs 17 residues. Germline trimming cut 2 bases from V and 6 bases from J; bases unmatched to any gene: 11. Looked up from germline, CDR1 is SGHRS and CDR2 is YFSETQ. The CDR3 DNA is TGCGCCAGCAGCTTAATCGGGCTAGCGGGAACCCCCGGGGAGCTGTTTTTT. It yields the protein CASSLIGLAGTPGELFF.

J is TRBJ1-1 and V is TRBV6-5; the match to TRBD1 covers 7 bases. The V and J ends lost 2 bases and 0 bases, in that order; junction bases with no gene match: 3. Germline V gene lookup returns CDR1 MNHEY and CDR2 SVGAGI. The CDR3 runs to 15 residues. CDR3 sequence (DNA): TGTGCCAGCAGTTACGCCGGGACAGTGAACACTGAAGCTTTCTTT. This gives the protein CASSYAGTVNTEAFF.

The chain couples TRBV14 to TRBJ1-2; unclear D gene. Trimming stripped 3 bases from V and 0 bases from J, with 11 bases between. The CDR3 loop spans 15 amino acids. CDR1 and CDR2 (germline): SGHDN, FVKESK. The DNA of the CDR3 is TGTGCCAGCAGCCACACGCAGTCGGCTAACTATGGCTACACCTTC. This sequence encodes CASSHTQSANYGYTF.

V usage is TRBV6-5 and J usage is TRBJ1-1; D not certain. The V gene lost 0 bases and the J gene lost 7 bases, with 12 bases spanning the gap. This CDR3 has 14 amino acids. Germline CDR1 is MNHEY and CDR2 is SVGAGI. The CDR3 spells CASSYSGRTYEAFF. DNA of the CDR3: TGTGCCAGCAGTTACTCCGGAAGGACCTATGAAGCTTTCTTT.

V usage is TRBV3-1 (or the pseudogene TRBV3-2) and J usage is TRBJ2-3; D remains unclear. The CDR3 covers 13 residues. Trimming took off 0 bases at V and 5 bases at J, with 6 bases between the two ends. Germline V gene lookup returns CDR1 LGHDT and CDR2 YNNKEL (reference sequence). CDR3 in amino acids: CASSQEQKDTQYF. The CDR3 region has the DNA TGTGCCAGCAGCCAAGAGCAAAAAGATACGCAGTATTTT.

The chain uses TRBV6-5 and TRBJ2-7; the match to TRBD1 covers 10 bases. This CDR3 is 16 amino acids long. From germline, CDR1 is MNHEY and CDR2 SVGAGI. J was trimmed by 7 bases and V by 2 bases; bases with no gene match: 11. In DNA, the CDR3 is TGTGCCAGCAGTTACCTCGGGGACAGGGGAGGGGGAGAGCAGTACTTC. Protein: CASSYLGDRGGGEQYF.

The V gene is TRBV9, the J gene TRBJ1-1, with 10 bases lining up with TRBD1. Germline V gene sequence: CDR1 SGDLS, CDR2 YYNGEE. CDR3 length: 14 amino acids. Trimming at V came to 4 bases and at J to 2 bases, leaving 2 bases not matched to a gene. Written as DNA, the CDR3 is TGTGCCAGCAGCCCGACAGGGGGCAACACTGAAGCTTTCTTT. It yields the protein CASSPTGGNTEAFF.

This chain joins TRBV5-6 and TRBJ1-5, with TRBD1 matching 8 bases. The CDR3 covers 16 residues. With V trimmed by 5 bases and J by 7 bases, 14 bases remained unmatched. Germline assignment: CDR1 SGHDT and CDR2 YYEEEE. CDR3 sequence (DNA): TGTGCCAGCAGTTCGACAGTCGTGGACAGGGAACAGCCCCAGCATTTT. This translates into CASSSTVVDREQPQHF. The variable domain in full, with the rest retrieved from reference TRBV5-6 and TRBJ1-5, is DAGVTQSPTHLIKTRGQQVTLRCSPKSGHDTVSWYQQALGQGPQFIFQYYEEEERQRGNFPDRFSGHQFPNYSSELNVNALLLGDSALYLCASSSTVVDREQPQHFGDGTRLSIL.

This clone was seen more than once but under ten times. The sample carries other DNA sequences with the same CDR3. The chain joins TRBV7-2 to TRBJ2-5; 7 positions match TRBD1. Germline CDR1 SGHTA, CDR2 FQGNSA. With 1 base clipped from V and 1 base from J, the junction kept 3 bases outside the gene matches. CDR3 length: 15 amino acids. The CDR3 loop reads CASSLVDRSQETQYF. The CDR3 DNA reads TGTGCCAGCAGCTTAGTGGACAGGTCCCAAGAGACCCAGTACTTC. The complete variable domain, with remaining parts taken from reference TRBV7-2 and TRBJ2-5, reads GAGVSQSPSNKVTEKGKDVELRCDPISGHTALYWYRQSLGQGLEFLIYFQGNSAPDKSGLPSDRFSAERTGGSVSTLTIQRTQQEDSAVYLCASSLVDRSQETQYFGPGTRLLVL.

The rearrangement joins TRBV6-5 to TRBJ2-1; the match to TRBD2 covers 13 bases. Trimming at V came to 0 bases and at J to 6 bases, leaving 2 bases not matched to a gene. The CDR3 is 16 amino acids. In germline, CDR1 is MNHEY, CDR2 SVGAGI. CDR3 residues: CASSYSGTSGVNEQFF. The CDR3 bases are TGTGCCAGCAGTTACTCCGGGACTAGCGGGGTCAATGAGCAGTTCTTC.

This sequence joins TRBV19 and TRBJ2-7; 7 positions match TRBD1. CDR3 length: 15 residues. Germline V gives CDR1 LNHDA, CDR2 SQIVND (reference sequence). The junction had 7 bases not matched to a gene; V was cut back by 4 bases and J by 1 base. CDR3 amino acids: CASSTLGGRSYEQYF. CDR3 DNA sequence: TGTGCCAGTAGTACCCTAGGGGGCCGGTCCTACGAGCAGTACTTC.

For the CDR3, the DNA is TGTGCCAGCTCACCCTCCAGGGTTGACACTGAAGCTTTCTTT. Translation: CASSPSRVDTEAFF. The rearrangement links TRBV18 to TRBJ1-1, with D tentatively TRBD1 (5 bases). The ends were cut back, 3 bases at V and 3 bases at J, with 11 bases in the middle. In germline, CDR1 is KGHSH, CDR2 LQKENI. This CDR3 spans 14 amino acids.

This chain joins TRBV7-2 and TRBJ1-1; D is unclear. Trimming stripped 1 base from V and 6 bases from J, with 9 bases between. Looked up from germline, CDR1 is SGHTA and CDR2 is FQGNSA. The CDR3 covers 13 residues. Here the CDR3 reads CASSLVRRAEAFF. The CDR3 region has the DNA TGTGCCAGCAGCTTAGTACGGAGGGCTGAAGCTTTCTTT.

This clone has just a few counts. CDR3 protein: CASSFSRDYEQYF. The CDR3 DNA follows: TGTGCCAGCAGCTTCTCCAGAGACTACGAGCAGTACTTC. The chain is built from TRBV7-9 and TRBJ2-7; no clear D. The CDR3 runs to 13 residues. The germline V gene encodes CDR1 SEHNR and CDR2 FQNEAQ (reference sequence). Trimming took 3 bases from V and 3 from J, leaving 9 bases between them.

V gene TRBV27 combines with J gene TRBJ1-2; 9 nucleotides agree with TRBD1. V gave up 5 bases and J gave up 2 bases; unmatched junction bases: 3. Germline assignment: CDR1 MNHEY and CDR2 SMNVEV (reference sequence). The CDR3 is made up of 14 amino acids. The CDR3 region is CASSTTGGNYGYTF. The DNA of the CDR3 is TGTGCCAGCAGTACGACAGGGGGGAACTATGGCTACACCTTC.

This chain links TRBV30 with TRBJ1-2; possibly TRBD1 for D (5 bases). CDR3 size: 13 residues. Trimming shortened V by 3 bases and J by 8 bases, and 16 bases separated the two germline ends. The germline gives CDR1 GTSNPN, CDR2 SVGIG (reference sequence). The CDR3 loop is CAWSRGGSRGYTF. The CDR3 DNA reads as TGTGCCTGGAGCCGGGGGGGGTCGCGCGGCTACACCTTC.

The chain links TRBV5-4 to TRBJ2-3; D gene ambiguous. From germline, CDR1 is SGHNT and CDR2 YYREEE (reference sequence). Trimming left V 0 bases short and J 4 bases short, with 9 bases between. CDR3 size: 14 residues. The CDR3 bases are TGTGCCAGCAGCTTGGGCCACCTGGCAGATACGCAGTATTTT. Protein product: CASSLGHLADTQYF.

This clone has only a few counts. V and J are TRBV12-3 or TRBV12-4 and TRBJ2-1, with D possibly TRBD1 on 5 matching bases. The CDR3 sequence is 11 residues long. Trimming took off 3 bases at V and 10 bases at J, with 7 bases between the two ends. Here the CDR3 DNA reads TGTGCCAGCAGTTTGGGGCGGGAGCAGTTCTTC. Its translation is CASSLGREQFF.

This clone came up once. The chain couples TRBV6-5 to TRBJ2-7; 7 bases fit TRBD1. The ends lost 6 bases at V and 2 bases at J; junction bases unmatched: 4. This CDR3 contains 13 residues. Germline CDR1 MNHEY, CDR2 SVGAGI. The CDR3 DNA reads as TGTGCCAGCAGAAGAACAGGGGCCTACGAGCAGTACTTC. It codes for CASRRTGAYEQYF.